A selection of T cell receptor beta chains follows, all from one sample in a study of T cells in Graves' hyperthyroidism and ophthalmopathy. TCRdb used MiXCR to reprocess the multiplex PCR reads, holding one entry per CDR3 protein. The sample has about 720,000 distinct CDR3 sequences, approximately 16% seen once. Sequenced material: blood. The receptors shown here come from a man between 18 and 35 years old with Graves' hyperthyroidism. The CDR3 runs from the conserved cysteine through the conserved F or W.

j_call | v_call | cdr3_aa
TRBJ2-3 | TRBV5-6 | CASSLVRDSTDTQYF
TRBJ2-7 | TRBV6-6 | CASSYTGNPENEQYF
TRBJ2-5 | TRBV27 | CASIPWGSERLETQYF
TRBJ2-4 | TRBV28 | CASSLSGTGNNIQYF
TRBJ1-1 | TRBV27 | CASSSWTAGHTEAFF
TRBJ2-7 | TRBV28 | CASTYQGQGHYEQYF
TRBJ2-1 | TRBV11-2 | CASSYGTSSYNEQFF
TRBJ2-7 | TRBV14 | CASSPSPAGIYEQYF
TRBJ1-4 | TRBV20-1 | CSARPGAGGLGGKLFF
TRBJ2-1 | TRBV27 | CASSWGQGEQFF
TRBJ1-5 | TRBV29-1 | CSVGPQHF
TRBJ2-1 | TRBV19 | CASLDRVGRRDRRPEQFF
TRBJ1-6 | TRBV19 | CASSIGQVGSPLHF
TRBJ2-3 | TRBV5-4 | CASSVYGRSTDTQYF
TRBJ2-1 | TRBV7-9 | CASSWDSPGEQFF
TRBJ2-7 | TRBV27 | CASSLGGVGVYEQYF
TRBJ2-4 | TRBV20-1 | CSARDRDQVNIQYF
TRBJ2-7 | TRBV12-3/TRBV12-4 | CASSPTGVRSYEQYF
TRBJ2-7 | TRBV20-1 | CSARGQGVGYEQYF
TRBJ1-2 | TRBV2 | CAAGQNYGYTF
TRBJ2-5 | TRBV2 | CASSSRERGIQYF
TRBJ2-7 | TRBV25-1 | CASSAFGTGDGEQYF
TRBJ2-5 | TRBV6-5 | CASSYSRTGGPGETQYF
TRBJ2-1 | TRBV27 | CASSSQGAGNEQFF
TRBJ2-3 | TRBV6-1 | CASSTWTGGRGNTQYF
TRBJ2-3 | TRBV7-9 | CASSFRTGATDTQYF
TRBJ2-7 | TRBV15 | CATSREQGSVNEQYF
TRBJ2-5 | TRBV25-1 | CASGEHSHLNEETQYF
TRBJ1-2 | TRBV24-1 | CATSDWNVGGYTF
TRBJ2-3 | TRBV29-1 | CSYDRAADTQYF
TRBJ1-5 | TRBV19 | CASSIRNQPQHF
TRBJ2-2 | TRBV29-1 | CSVTGQGRTGELFF
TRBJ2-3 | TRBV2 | CASSVGAGGALDTQYF
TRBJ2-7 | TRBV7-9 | CASSPRQGGTYEQYF